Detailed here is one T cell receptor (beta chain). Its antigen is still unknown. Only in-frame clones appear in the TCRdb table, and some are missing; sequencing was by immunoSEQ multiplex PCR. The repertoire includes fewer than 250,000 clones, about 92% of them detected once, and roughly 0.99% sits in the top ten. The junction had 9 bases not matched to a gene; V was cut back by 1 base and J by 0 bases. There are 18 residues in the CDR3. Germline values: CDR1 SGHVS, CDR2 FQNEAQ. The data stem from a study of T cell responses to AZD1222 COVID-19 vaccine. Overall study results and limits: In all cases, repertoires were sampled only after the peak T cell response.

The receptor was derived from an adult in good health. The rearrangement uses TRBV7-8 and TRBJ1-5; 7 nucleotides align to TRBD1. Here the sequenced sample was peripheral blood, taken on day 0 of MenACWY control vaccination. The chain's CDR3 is CASSLGGGKYYSNQPQHF. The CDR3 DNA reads TGTGCCAGCAGCTTAGGAGGGGGCAAGTACTATAGCAATCAGCCCCAGCATTTT. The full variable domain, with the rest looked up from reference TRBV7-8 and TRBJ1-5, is GAGVSQSPRYKVAKRGQDVALRCDPISGHVSLFWYQQALGQGPEFLTYFQNEAQLDKSGLPSDRFFAERPEGSVSTLKIQRTQQEDSAVYLCASSLGGGKYYSNQPQHFGDGTRLSIL.